Listed below are T cell receptor beta chains from one sample, sequenced in a study of graft-versus-host responses after intestinal transplantation. The assay was immunoSEQ multiplex PCR, and TCRdb's table has in-frame clones only and misses some. The top ten hold approximately 0.35% of the sample, which has about 82,000 clones, 91% seen once. These receptors lack a known antigen. The input for sequencing was unstimulated CD4+ T cells sorted from spleen or lymph node cells, taken before transplant. These receptors originate from a human donor who was the organ donor for an intestinal transplant. The CDR3 runs from the conserved cysteine through the conserved F or W. D genes are given only for firm matches. Clone size appears in some rows only: once, few, many, or a class for an expanded clone.

CDR3aa	CDR3nt	j_gene	abundance	len	d_gene	v_gene
CASSLSRTTETQYF	TGTGCCAGCAGCTTGTCCAGGACTACAGAGACCCAGTACTTC	TRBJ2-5	NA	14	NA	TRBV11-2
CASSRDTYYEQYF	TGTGCCAGCAGCCGGGACACCTACTACGAGCAGTACTTC	TRBJ2-7	NA	13	NA	TRBV6-6
CASSLEGTRYNEQFF	TGTGCCAGCAGTTTGGAGGGCACAAGGTACAATGAGCAGTTCTTC	TRBJ2-1	NA	15	NA	TRBV28
CASRQDSGNTIYF	TGTGCCAGTAGACAGGACTCTGGAAACACCATATATTTT	TRBJ1-3	NA	13	NA	TRBV19
CASSLWFNNEQFF	TGTGCCAGCAGTTTATGGTTTAACAATGAGCAGTTCTTC	TRBJ2-1	once	13	NA	TRBV28
CASKLGVVAGGTDTQYF	TGCGCCAGCAAGTTAGGGGTGGTAGCGGGAGGCACAGATACGCAGTATTTT	TRBJ2-3	NA	17	TRBD2	TRBV5-1
CASGPQGGEQYF	TGTGCTAGTGGGCCACAGGGGGGCGAGCAGTACTTC	TRBJ2-7	NA	12	TRBD1	TRBV12-5
CASSVSGSRGYTF	TGTGCCAGCAGCGTATCCGGGTCACGCGGCTACACCTTC	TRBJ1-2	NA	13	NA	TRBV9
CASRLGGQILETQYF	TGCGCCAGCAGGCTCGGGGGGCAGATTTTAGAGACCCAGTACTTC	TRBJ2-5	NA	15	NA	TRBV5-1
CASRTSGSPPNTQYF	TGTGCCAGCCGGACTAGCGGGAGCCCACCGAATACGCAGTATTTT	TRBJ2-3	NA	15	TRBD2	TRBV2
CASSAANNIGELFF	TGTGCTAGCTCGGCGGCTAATAATATCGGGGAGCTGTTTTTT	TRBJ2-2	NA	14	NA	TRBV7-7
CASSLDRKNSPLHF	TGTGCCAGCAGCCTCGACAGGAAGAATTCACCCCTCCACTTT	TRBJ1-6	NA	14	NA	TRBV11-3
CASSFSRGPTRDTQYF	TGTGCCAGCAGTTTCTCGCGGGGACCGACGAGGGATACGCAGTATTTT	TRBJ2-3	NA	16	NA	TRBV28
CAIAGTGLYEQYF	TGTGCCATCGCCGGGACAGGGTTATACGAGCAGTACTTC	TRBJ2-7	few	13	TRBD1	TRBV10-3
CAWTFGYTF	TGTGCCTGGACATTCGGCTACACCTTC	TRBJ1-2	few	9	NA	TRBV30
CASSSDRAEYEQYF	TGCGCCAGCAGCTCCGACAGGGCTGAGTACGAGCAGTACTTC	TRBJ2-7	NA	14	TRBD1	TRBV5-1
CASSMGQLVNLNTEAFF	TGTGCCAGTAGCATGGGACAGCTCGTAAACTTGAACACTGAAGCTTTCTTT	TRBJ1-1	NA	17	TRBD1	TRBV19
CASVRLGNTEAFF	TGTGCCAGCGTACGACTCGGGAACACTGAAGCTTTCTTT	TRBJ1-1	NA	13	NA	TRBV9
CASSPYLAGRKGTGELFF	TGTGCCAGCAGCCCCTATCTAGCGGGGAGAAAAGGAACCGGGGAGCTGTTTTTT	TRBJ2-2	NA	18	TRBD2	TRBV11-2